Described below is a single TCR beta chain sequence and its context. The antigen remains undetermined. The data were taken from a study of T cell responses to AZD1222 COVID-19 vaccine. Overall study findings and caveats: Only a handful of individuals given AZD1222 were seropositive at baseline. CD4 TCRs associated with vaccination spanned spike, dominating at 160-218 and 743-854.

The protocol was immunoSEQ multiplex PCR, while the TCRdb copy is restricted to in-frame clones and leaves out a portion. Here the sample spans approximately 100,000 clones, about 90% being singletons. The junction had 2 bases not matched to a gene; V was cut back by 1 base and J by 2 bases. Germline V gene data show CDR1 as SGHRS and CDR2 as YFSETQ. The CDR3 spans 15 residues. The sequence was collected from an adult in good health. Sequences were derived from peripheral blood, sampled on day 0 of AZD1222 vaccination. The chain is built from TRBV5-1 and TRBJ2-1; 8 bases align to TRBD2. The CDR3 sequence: CASSLNSGAYNEQFF. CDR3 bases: TGCGCCAGCAGCTTGAATAGCGGGGCCTACAATGAGCAGTTCTTC.